This TCR beta chain was profiled in a study of cytomegalovirus exposure and HLA in healthy donors. This CDR3 comprises 16 residues. Per germline, CDR1 SGHNT and CDR2 YYREEE (reference sequence). V was pared by 1 base and J by 1 base, with 12 bases between. Study conclusions and caveats: The classifier, whose performance was assessed in both the original and validation cohorts, reportedly diagnosed cytomegalovirus status with high specificity and sensitivity. Sequencing depth roughly uniform across donors was assumed in presence/absence analyses.

Use of 60 Vbeta and 13 Jbeta primers characterized the PCR. TCRdb's table, derived via immunoSEQ multiplex PCR, lists solely in-frame clones and lacks some. Counted here are approximately 270,000 clones, roughly 80% occurring once; the ten biggest clones make up roughly 0.31%. About this clone itself: Antigen: not known.

The receptor was derived from a girl under 10 years old in good health and CMV-seronegative. This sequence joins TRBV5-4 and TRBJ1-3; maybe TRBD1 (5 bases). Material: PBMCs. CDR3 sequence reads: CASSLWVAGSGNTIYF. In DNA form, the CDR3 reads TGTGCCAGCAGCTTGTGGGTGGCAGGGTCTGGAAACACCATATATTTT.